The present T cell receptor (beta chain) was sequenced within a study of blood T cell repertoires in COVID-19. Turning to the study itself: The United States, Italy and Spain supplied acute and convalescent COVID-19 samples. The cDNA or gDNA used as material had been derived from T cells, B-cell-depleted T cells, or PBMCs.

Original analysis: Amplifying reference gene primers gave estimates of nucleated cell counts. The method was immunoSEQ multiplex PCR; TCRdb's version includes in-frame clones alone and lacks a portion of them. D and trimming were read from the DNA, whereas the V and J calls and clone size are those reported in that table. The table records about 89,000 clones, about 87% of them present only once. The CDR3 consists of 13 residues. The germline CDR1 and CDR2 sequences are MNHEY and SVGAGI. The V end was cut by 5 bases, the J end by 7 bases, with 15 bases between. The TCR originated in a man aged 55 to 69 with acute or convalescent COVID-19. Sequencing was done on a sample of peripheral blood. V and J are TRBV6-5 and TRBJ2-7; a possible D gene is TRBD1 (6 bases). The CDR3 DNA is TGTGCCAGCAGTAGGGGGACCGTGGGAGAGCAGTACTTC. This translates into CASSRGTVGEQYF.